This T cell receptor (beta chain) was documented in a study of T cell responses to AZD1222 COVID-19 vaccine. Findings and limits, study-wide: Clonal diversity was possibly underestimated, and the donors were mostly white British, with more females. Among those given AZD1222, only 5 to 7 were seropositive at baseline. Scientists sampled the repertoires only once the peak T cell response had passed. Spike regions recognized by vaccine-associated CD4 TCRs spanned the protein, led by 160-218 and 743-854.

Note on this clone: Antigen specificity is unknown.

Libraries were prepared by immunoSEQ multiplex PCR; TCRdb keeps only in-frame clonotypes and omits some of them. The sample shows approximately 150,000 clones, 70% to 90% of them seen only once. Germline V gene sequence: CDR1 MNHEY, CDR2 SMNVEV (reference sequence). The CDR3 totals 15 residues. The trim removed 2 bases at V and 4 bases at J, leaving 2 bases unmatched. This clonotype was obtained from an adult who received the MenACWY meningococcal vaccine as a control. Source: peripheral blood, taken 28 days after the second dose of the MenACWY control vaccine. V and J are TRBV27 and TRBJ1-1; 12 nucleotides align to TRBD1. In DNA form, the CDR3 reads TGTGCCAGCAGTTTAGGGACAGGGGGCCCCACTGAAGCTTTCTTT. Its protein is CASSLGTGGPTEAFF.